The sequence of this T cell receptor (beta chain) was determined in a study of cytomegalovirus exposure and HLA in healthy donors. Across the study: Most donors, roughly 84% of a few hundred genotyped, fell in the Caucasian-associated ancestry cluster.

PCR primers comprised 60 Vbeta and 13 Jbeta primers. Assay used: immunoSEQ multiplex PCR; TCRdb lists only in-frame clones, some missing. This table holds approximately 170,000 clones, approximately 67% found once. Germline V lookup: CDR1 MDHEN, CDR2 SYDVKM. With 2 bases removed from V and 4 bases from J, the gap between germline ends came to 15 bases. The length of the CDR3 is 17 residues. Sequences were obtained from PBMCs. The sequence was obtained from a woman aged 18-30 years in good health and CMV-seropositive. This sequence joins TRBV28 and TRBJ1-6; TRBD1 is a possible D gene (5 bases). CDR3 loop: CASSLRAVGGYNSPLHF. The CDR3 DNA reads TGTGCCAGCAGTTTAAGAGCAGTTGGGGGGTATAATTCACCCCTCCACTTT.